The 21 T cell receptor beta chains in this list originate from one sample, sequenced in a study of T cell changes during pregnancy in multiple sclerosis. Measured with immunoSEQ multiplex PCR; TCRdb has only the in-frame clones, and not every one. The sample lists around 55,000 clones, approximately 94% seen once, with 3.5% in the top ten. This sample comprised CD8+ T cells from peripheral blood mononuclear cells, obtained in the third trimester of pregnancy. The receptors derive from a female donor with multiple sclerosis, enrolled in a pregnancy study.

The chain couples TRBV18 to TRBJ2-7; the D is unclear. The CDR3 is 16 amino acids. V was shortened by 0 bases and J by 0 bases, with 12 bases between the two germline ends. The germline gives CDR1 KGHSH, CDR2 LQKENI. Written as DNA, the CDR3 is TGTGCCAGCTCACCACCGGATGGGTGGAGCTCCTACGAGCAGTACTTC. Translated, it gives CASSPPDGWSSYEQYF.

V and J are TRBV27 and TRBJ1-1; TRBD1 matches at 8 bases. After removal of 6 bases from V and 4 bases from J, the junction contained 4 bases not matched to a gene. The CDR3 contains 13 residues. Germline V gene lookup returns CDR1 MNHEY and CDR2 SMNVEV (reference sequence). CDR3 region: CASSQGAATEAFF. The CDR3 bases are TGTGCCAGCAGCCAGGGGGCGGCCACTGAAGCTTTCTTT.

On this clone: Germline and junction disagree at one end, which may indicate a read error. The genes are TRBV7-7 and TRBJ2-1; no clear D. The CDR3 covers 13 residues. Per the germline V gene, CDR1 is SSHAT and CDR2 is FNYEAQ (reference sequence). The CDR3 region is CASRSLENNEQFF. In DNA form, the CDR3 reads TGTGCTAGCAGATCCCTAGAAAACAATGAGCAGTTCTTC.

The chain joins TRBV10-3 to TRBJ2-1; 11 bases match TRBD2. The germline CDR1 and CDR2 sequences are ENHRY and SYGVKD. This CDR3 region has 15 residues. Trimming took 4 bases from V and 5 from J; bases not matched to a gene: 4. This chain's CDR3 is CAISALTSGNNEQFF. CDR3 in DNA: TGTGCCATCAGTGCCCTGACTAGCGGGAACAATGAGCAGTTCTTC.

The gene calls are TRBV9 and TRBJ2-1, with D possibly matching TRBD1 (6 bases). The CDR3 contains 12 residues. V dropped 3 bases and J dropped 9 bases, with 10 bases sitting between them. In germline, CDR1 is SGDLS, CDR2 YYNGEE. The CDR3 loop reads CASSAQGGEQFF. In DNA, the CDR3 is TGTGCCAGCAGCGCACAGGGTGGTGAGCAGTTCTTC.

The J gene is TRBJ2-7, the V gene TRBV27; no clear D gene. Trimming removed 2 bases at V and 1 base at J, with 9 bases between. CDR1 MNHEY and CDR2 SMNVEV come from the germline V gene (reference sequence). The length of the CDR3 is 14 residues. The CDR3 here is CASSLAAGSYEQYF. The CDR3 nucleotides read TGTGCCAGCAGTTTAGCGGCTGGATCCTACGAGCAGTACTTC.

The chain recombines TRBV19 with TRBJ2-1, with D maybe TRBD2 (7 bases). This CDR3 has 12 residues. Germline CDR1 reads LNHDA; CDR2 reads SQIVND (reference sequence). Trimming stripped 9 bases from V and 9 bases from J, with 15 bases between. CDR3 loop: CASEGGPAEQFF. CDR3 in DNA: TGTGCCAGCGAGGGGGGGCCGGCTGAGCAGTTCTTC. Combining the CDR3 with reference TRBV19 and TRBJ2-1 gives the whole variable domain DGGITQSPKYLFRKEGQNVTLSCEQNLNHDAMYWYRQDPGQGLRLIYYSQIVNDFQKGDIAEGYSVSREKKESFPLTVTSAQKNPTAFYLCASEGGPAEQFFGPGTRLTVL.

The gene calls are TRBV28 and TRBJ1-5; 8 bases map to TRBD1. The germline CDR1 and CDR2 sequences are MDHEN and SYDVKM. V was pared by 5 bases and J by 0 bases, with 12 bases of the junction left unmatched. The CDR3 contains 18 residues. The CDR3 DNA is TGTGCCAGCAGTACGAGTGTGGGACAGGACCTTAGCAATCAGCCCCAGCATTTT. Translated: CASSTSVGQDLSNQPQHF.

CDR3 in DNA: TGTGCCAGCAGTTTAATCGCCGATACTAGCGGGATGGGAGAGACCCAGTACTTC. As protein: CASSLIADTSGMGETQYF. The chain combines TRBV28 with TRBJ2-5, with 10 bases lining up with TRBD2. Germline-derived CDR1 and CDR2 are MDHEN and SYDVKM. The CDR3 covers 18 residues. V shed 2 bases and J 4 bases; nucleotides not matched to a gene: 13.

V usage is TRBV7-9 and J usage is TRBJ1-5; D gene unclear. There are 12 residues in the CDR3. The V end lost 3 bases, the J end lost 7 bases, and 7 bases lay between the germline ends. The germline V gene encodes CDR1 SEHNR and CDR2 FQNEAQ (reference sequence). The CDR3 nucleotides read TGTGCCAGCAGCTTTGGGAGGCAGCCCCAGCATTTT. Amino acid sequence: CASSFGRQPQHF.

This clone showed up just once. This sequence joins TRBV6-4 and TRBJ2-3; D is perhaps TRBD1 (6 bases). CDR3 size: 15 residues. CDR1 and CDR2 (germline): MRHNA, SNTAGT. Trimming took off 6 bases at V and 3 bases at J, with 16 bases between the two ends. The CDR3 here is CASSADPRGTDTQYF. In DNA form, the CDR3 reads TGTGCCAGCAGCGCAGACCCGAGGGGGACAGATACGCAGTATTTT.

The chain uses TRBV27 and TRBJ2-1; D is possibly TRBD1 (6 bases). Germline V gene sequence: CDR1 MNHEY, CDR2 SMNVEV (reference sequence). This CDR3 contains 15 residues. V shed 2 bases and J shed 2 bases, with 10 bases lying between them. CDR3 nucleotide sequence: TGTGCCAGCAGTTTAGTACAGGGAGCCTACAATGAGCAGTTCTTC. Residues: CASSLVQGAYNEQFF.

The rearrangement joins TRBV28 to TRBJ1-5; 9 bases are a match to TRBD1. V lost 3 bases to trimming and J lost 6 bases; unmatched junction nucleotides: 3. This CDR3 is built from 14 residues. The germline gives CDR1 MDHEN, CDR2 SYDVKM. The CDR3, as DNA: TGTGCCAGCAGTTTCAGGACAGGGGTTCAGCCCCAGCATTTT. Translation: CASSFRTGVQPQHF. The whole variable domain, filled in from reference TRBV28 and TRBJ1-5, reads DVKVTQSSRYLVKRTGEKVFLECVQDMDHENMFWYRQDPGLGLRLIYFSYDVKMKEKGDIPEGYSVSREKKERFSLILESASTNQTSMYLCASSFRTGVQPQHFGDGTRLSIL.

This clone was detected only once. The rearrangement uses TRBV30 and TRBJ2-2; the match to TRBD1 covers 9 bases. This CDR3 has 19 residues. Germline V gives CDR1 GTSNPN, CDR2 SVGIG (reference sequence). V dropped 5 bases and J dropped 5; count of bases not matched to a gene: 21. Written as DNA, the CDR3 is TGTGCCTGGGTGGCACGGGACAGGGCCTGGTTGGTAAAAACCGGGGAGCTGTTTTTT. Amino acids: CAWVARDRAWLVKTGELFF.

The chain joins TRBV5-1 to TRBJ2-3, with D possibly being TRBD2 (6 bases). Germline V gene sequence: CDR1 SGHRS, CDR2 YFSETQ. Trimming removed 2 bases at V and 4 bases at J, with 14 bases between. The CDR3 sequence is 15 residues long. CDR3 protein: CASSLRGGTADTQYF. The CDR3 region has the DNA TGCGCCAGCAGCTTACGGGGCGGGACCGCAGATACGCAGTATTTT.

J is TRBJ2-7 and V is TRBV7-2, with 7 bases that match TRBD2. The CDR3 extends over 15 amino acids. Trimming at V came to 3 bases and at J to 3 bases, leaving 8 bases not matched to a gene. Germline CDR1 and CDR2: SGHTA and FQGNSA. The CDR3 coding sequence is TGTGCCAGCAGCTTGGCTAGCGGAGATTACTACGAGCAGTACTTC. Amino acid sequence: CASSLASGDYYEQYF.

The gene calls are TRBV5-1 and TRBJ1-1; weak D call: TRBD1 (6 bases). This CDR3 is 16 amino acids long. V was cut by 0 bases and J by 1 base, with 13 bases left in between. Germline V gene sequence: CDR1 SGHRS, CDR2 YFSETQ. The DNA for the CDR3 is TGCGCCAGCAGCTTGGCCCTATCAGGGGCGAACACTGAAGCTTTCTTT. Protein product: CASSLALSGANTEAFF.

This chain connects TRBV5-1 to TRBJ2-5; the match to TRBD2 covers 9 bases. The CDR3 covers 15 residues. Germline CDR1 is SGHRS and CDR2 is YFSETQ. V lost 4 bases, J lost 1 base, and 5 bases stayed unmatched. DNA for the CDR3: TGCGCCAGCAGCGGCGGACTAGCGACCCAAGAGACCCAGTACTTC. Protein sequence: CASSGGLATQETQYF.

This chain links TRBV5-4 with TRBJ2-2; the match to TRBD2 covers 7 bases. The CDR3 length is 13 residues. The ends lost 4 bases at V and 5 bases at J; junction bases unmatched: 2. The V gene's germline CDR1 is SGHNT and CDR2 YYREEE (reference sequence). CDR3 DNA sequence: TGTGCCAGCAGCCTTAGCGGGACCGGGGAGCTGTTTTTT. This encodes CASSLSGTGELFF.

The chain has TRBV2 and TRBJ2-7; D may be TRBD1 (5 bases). Germline CDR1 is SNHLY and CDR2 is FYNNEI. This CDR3 has 15 residues. V was cut by 3 bases and J by 0 bases, with 12 bases left in between. CDR3 nucleotide sequence: TGTGCCAGCAGTGATTGGACACCGCACTCCTACGAGCAGTACTTC. Its translation: CASSDWTPHSYEQYF.

The rearrangement joins TRBV5-5 to TRBJ2-1, with 11 positions matching TRBD2. Trimming cost V 2 bases and J 2 bases; bases outside gene matches: 6. This CDR3 comprises 17 residues. Germline V gives CDR1 SGHKS, CDR2 YYEKEE (reference sequence). The CDR3 coding sequence is TGTGCCAGCAGCTTACTAGCGGGAGCTGCGACCTACAATGAGCAGTTCTTC. It encodes CASSLLAGAATYNEQFF.